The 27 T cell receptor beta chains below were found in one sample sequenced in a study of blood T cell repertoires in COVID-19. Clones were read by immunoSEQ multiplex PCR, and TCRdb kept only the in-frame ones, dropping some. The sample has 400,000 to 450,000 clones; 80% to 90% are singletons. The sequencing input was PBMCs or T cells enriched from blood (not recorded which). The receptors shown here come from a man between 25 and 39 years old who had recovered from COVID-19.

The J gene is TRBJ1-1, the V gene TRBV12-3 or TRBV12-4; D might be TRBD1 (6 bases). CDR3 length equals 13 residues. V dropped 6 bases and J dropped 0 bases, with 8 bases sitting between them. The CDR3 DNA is TGTGCCAGCAGCGGGGGGCTGAACACTGAAGCTTTCTTT. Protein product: CASSGGLNTEAFF.

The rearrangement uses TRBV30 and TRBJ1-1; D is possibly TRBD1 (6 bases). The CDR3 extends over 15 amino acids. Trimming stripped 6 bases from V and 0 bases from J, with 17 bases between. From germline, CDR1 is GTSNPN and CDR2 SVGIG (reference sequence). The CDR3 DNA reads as TGTGCCTGTACCGGGACATTGATAATGAACACTGAAGCTTTCTTT. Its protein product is CACTGTLIMNTEAFF. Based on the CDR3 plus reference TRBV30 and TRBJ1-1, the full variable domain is SQTIHQWPATLVQPVGSPLSLECTVEGTSNPNLYWYRQAAGRGLQLLFYSVGIGQISSEVPQNLSASRPQDRQFILSSKKLLLSDSGFYLCACTGTLIMNTEAFFGQGTRLTVV.

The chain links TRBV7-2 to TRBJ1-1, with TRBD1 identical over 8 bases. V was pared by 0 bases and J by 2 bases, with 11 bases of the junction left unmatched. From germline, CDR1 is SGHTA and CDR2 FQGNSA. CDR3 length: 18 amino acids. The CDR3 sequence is CASSLAPEGRGLNTEAFF. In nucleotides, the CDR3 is TGTGCCAGCAGCTTAGCGCCAGAGGGCAGGGGGCTAAACACTGAAGCTTTCTTT.

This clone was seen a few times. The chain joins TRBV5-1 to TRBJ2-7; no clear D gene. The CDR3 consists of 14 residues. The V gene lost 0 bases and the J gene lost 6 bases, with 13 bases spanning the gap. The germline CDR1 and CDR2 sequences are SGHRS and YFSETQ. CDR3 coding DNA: TGCGCCAGCAGCTTGGTCGGCTATTCGGGCGAGCAGTACTTC. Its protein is CASSLVGYSGEQYF.

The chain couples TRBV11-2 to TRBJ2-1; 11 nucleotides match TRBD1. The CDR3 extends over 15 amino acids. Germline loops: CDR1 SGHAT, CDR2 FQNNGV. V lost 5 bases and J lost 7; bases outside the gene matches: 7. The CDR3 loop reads CASSIPGQGGNEQFF. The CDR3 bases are TGTGCCAGCAGCATACCGGGACAGGGGGGGAATGAGCAGTTCTTC.

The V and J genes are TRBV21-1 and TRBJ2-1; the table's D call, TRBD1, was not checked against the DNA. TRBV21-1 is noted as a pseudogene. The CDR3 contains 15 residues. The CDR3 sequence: CASSRTPGARHEQFF. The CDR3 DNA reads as TGTGCCAGCAGCAGGACACCAGGGGCGAGACATGAGCAGTTCTTC.

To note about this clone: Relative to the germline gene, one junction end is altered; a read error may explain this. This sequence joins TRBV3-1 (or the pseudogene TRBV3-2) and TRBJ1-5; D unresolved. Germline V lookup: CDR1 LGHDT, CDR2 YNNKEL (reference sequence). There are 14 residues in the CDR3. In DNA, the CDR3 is TGTGCCAGCAGCGAAGACGTCGGTAATCAGCCCCAGCATTTT. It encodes CASSEDVGNQPQHF.

The CDR3 sequence: CASSRDGTIYF. CDR3 bases: TGTGCCAGCAGTCGCGATGGCACCATATATTTT. The chain is built from TRBV2 and TRBJ1-3; D is undetermined. V dropped 5 bases and J dropped 9 bases, with 8 bases sitting between them. The CDR3 totals 11 residues. Germline CDR1 SNHLY, CDR2 FYNNEI.

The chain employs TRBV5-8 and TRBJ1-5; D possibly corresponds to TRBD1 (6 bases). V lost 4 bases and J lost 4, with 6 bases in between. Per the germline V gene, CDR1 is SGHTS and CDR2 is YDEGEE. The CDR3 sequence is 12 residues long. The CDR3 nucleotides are TGTGCCAGCAGCACAGGGAATCAGCCCCAGCATTTT. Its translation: CASSTGNQPQHF.

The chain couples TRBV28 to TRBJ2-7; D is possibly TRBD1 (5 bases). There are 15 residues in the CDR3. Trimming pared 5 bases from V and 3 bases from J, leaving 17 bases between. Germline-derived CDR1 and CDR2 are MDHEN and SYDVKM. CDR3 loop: CASSGPGKQNYEQYF. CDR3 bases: TGTGCCAGCAGTGGCCCAGGGAAGCAAAACTACGAGCAGTACTTC.

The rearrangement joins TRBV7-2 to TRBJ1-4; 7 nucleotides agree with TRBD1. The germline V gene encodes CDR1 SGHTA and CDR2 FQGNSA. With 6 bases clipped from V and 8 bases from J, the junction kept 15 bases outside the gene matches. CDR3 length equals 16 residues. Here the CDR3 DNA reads TGTGCCAGCAGTTTAAGGTTTCTGAAGGGGGCCGAAAAACTGTTTTTT. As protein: CASSLRFLKGAEKLFF.

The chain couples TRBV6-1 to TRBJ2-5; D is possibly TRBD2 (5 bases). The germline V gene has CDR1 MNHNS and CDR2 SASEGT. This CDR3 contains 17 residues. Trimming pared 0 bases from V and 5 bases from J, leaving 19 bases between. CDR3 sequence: CASSEALRGLGVETQYF. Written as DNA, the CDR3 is TGTGCCAGCAGTGAAGCCCTAAGAGGACTTGGCGTGGAGACCCAGTACTTC.

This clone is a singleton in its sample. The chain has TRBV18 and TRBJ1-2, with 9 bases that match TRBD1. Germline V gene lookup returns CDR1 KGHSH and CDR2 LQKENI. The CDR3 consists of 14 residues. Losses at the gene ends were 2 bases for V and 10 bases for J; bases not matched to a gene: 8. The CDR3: CASSPGTGSFAYTF. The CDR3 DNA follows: TGTGCCAGCTCACCAGGGACAGGGAGTTTTGCCTACACCTTC.

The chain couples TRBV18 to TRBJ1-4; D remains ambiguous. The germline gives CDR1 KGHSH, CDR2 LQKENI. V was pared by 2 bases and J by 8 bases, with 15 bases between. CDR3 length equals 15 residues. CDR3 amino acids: CASSPREGSNEKLFF. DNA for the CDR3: TGTGCCAGCTCACCAAGAGAGGGCAGTAACGAAAAACTGTTTTTT.

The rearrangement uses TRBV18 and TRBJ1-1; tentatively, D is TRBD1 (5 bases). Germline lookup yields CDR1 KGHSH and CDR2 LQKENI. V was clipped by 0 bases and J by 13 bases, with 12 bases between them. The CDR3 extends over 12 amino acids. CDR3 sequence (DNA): TGTGCCAGCTCACCACCCCAGGGAAGGGTTTTCTTT. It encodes CASSPPQGRVFF.

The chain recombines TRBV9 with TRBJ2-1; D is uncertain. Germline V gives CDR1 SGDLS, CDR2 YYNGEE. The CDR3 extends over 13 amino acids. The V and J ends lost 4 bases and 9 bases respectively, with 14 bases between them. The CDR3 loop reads CASSLTSGAEQFF. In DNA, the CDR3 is TGTGCCAGCAGCCTTACGAGTGGAGCTGAGCAGTTCTTC.

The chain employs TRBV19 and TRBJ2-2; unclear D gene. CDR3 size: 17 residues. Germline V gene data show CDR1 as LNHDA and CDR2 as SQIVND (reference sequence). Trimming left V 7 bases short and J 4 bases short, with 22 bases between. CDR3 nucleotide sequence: TGTGCCAGTAATACACGTATAACCCAGATCCCCACCGGGGAGCTGTTTTTT. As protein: CASNTRITQIPTGELFF.

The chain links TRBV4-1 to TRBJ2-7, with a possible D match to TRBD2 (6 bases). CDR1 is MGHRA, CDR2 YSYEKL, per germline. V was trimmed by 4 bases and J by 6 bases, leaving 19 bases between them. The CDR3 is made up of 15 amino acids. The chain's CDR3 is CASSPIGLATTEQYF. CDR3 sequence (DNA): TGCGCCAGCAGCCCCATAGGGCTAGCGACCACCGAGCAGTACTTC.

CDR3: CSVVGTNTGELFF. DNA of the CDR3: TGCAGCGTTGTCGGGACGAACACCGGGGAGCTGTTTTTT. The genes are TRBV29-1 and TRBJ2-2, with D perhaps matching TRBD2 (5 bases). This CDR3 is 13 amino acids long. CDR1 and CDR2 from the germline V gene are SQVTM and ANQGSEA. The V end lost 4 bases, the J end lost 0 bases, and 6 bases lay between the germline ends.

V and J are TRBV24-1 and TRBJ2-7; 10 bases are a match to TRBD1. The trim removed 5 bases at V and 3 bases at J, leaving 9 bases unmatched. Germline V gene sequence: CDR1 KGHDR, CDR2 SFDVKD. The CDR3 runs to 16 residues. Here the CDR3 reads CATSALGDRGFYEQYF. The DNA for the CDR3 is TGTGCCACCAGTGCCTTAGGGGACAGGGGTTTCTACGAGCAGTACTTC.

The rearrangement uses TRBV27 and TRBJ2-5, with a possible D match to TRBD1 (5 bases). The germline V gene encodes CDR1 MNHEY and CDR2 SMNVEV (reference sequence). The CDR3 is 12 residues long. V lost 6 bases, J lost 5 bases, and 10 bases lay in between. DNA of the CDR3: TGTGCCAGCAGGACAGTTGGGGAGACCCAGTACTTC. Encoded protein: CASRTVGETQYF.

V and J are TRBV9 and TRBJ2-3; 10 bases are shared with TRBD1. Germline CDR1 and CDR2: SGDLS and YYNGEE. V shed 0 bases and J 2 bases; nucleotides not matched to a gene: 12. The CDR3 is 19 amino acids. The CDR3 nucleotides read TGTGCCAGCAGCGTAGCTGTCGGCTCCGGGACAGGGGCCACAGATACGCAGTATTTT. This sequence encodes CASSVAVGSGTGATDTQYF.

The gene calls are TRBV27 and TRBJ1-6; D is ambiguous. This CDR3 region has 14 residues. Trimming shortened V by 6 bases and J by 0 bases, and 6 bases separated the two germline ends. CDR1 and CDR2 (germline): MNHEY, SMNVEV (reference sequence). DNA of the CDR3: TGTGCCAGCAGAATGAGCTCCTATAATTCACCCCTCCACTTT. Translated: CASRMSSYNSPLHF.

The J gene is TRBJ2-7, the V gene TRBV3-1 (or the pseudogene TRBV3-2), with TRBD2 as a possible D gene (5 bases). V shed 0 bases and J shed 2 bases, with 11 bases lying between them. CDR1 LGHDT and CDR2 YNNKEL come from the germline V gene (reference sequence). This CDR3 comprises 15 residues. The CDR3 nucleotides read TGTGCCAGCAGCCAAGATCGAAGCGGTCCCTACGAGCAGTACTTC. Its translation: CASSQDRSGPYEQYF.

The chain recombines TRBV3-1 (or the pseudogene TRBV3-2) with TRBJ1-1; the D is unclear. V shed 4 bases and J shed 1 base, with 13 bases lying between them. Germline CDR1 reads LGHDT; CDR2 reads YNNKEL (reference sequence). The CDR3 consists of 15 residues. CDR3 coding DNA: TGTGCCAGCAGCCGAGGGTTGCGATCGAACACTGAAGCTTTCTTT. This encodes CASSRGLRSNTEAFF.

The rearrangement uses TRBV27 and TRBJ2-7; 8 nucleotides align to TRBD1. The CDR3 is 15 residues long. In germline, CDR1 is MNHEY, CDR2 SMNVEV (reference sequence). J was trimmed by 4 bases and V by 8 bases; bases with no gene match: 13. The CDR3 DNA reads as TGTGCCAGCCGTTCCCGGGACAGGACCCATTACGAGCAGTACTTC. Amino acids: CASRSRDRTHYEQYF.

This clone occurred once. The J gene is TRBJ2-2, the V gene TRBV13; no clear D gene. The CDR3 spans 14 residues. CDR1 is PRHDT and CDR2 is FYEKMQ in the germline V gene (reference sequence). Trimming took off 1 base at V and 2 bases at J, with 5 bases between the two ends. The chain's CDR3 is CASSLAGNTGELFF. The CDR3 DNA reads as TGTGCCAGCAGCTTAGCAGGCAACACCGGGGAGCTGTTTTTT.